The 12 T cell receptor beta chains in this list originate from one sample, sequenced in a study of shared T cell receptors in the human thymus. Measured with immunoSEQ multiplex PCR; TCRdb has only the in-frame clones, and not every one. This sample has under 850,000 clones, with approximately 87% found just once. In addition, the sample was reused for a study of human thymus T cells.

Specimen: thymocytes. The receptors here all came from a boy in the first two years of life with a congenital heart defect.

V and J are TRBV30 and TRBJ2-7; TRBD2 is a possible D gene (6 bases). The CDR3 is made up of 14 amino acids. V was shortened by 2 bases and J by 2 bases, with 13 bases between the two germline ends. The V gene's germline CDR1 is GTSNPN and CDR2 SVGIG (reference sequence). CDR3 coding DNA: TGTGCCTGGAGTCCCAATAGCGGACCCTACGAGCAGTACTTC. Its protein is CAWSPNSGPYEQYF.

The rearrangement uses TRBV28 and TRBJ2-7, with a tentative D call TRBD1 (6 bases). From germline, CDR1 is MDHEN and CDR2 SYDVKM. The CDR3 is 14 residues long. The V end was cut by 2 bases, the J end by 2 bases, with 10 bases between. CDR3 in DNA: TGTGCCAGCAGTTTAGTACAGGGTCCCTACGAGCAGTACTTC. Translating gives CASSLVQGPYEQYF.

V and J are TRBV7-8 and TRBJ2-1; 8 bases map to TRBD2. The J segment lost 3 bases and the V segment lost 3 bases, leaving 7 bases of the junction unmatched. Germline lookup yields CDR1 SGHVS and CDR2 FQNEAQ. This CDR3 contains 16 residues. The CDR3 sequence is CASSLPGLVGYNEQFF. For the CDR3, the DNA is TGTGCCAGCAGCTTGCCGGGACTAGTAGGCTACAATGAGCAGTTCTTC.

This clone was observed a few times. The chain uses TRBV5-5 and TRBJ1-4; a possible D gene is TRBD1 (5 bases). Germline assignment: CDR1 SGHKS and CDR2 YYEKEE (reference sequence). Trimming removed 3 bases at V and 5 bases at J, with 14 bases between. The CDR3 is made up of 15 amino acids. The chain's CDR3 is CASSSLTADNEKLFF. CDR3 nucleotide sequence: TGTGCCAGCAGCTCCTTGACAGCCGACAATGAAAAACTGTTTTTT.

This CDR3 reads CASSPREMATYEQYF. The CDR3 bases are TGTGCCAGCTCACCCAGGGAAATGGCAACCTACGAGCAGTACTTC. The chain joins TRBV18 to TRBJ2-7, with D possibly being TRBD1 (5 bases). Germline lookup yields CDR1 KGHSH and CDR2 LQKENI. The V and J ends lost 3 bases and 2 bases respectively, with 14 bases between them. This CDR3 spans 15 amino acids.

This chain uses TRBV7-2 with TRBJ2-3; 12 bases line up with TRBD2. Germline V gene sequence: CDR1 SGHTA, CDR2 FQGNSA. V lost 3 bases to trimming and J lost 4 bases; unmatched junction nucleotides: 8. The CDR3 is made up of 17 amino acids. The CDR3: CASSFDGLAGRADTQYF. Written as DNA, the CDR3 is TGTGCCAGCAGCTTTGACGGACTAGCGGGAAGAGCAGATACGCAGTATTTT.

This clone was observed a single time. The J gene is TRBJ2-2, the V gene TRBV15; D possibly corresponds to TRBD2 (5 bases). Germline CDR1 reads LNHNV; CDR2 reads YYDKDF (reference sequence). The CDR3 consists of 17 residues. V lost 3 bases and J 10 bases, leaving 24 bases between the germline ends. The CDR3 sequence is CATSRAAERPWAAELFF. Here the CDR3 DNA reads TGTGCCACCAGCAGGGCCGCCGAGCGGCCCTGGGCCGCGGAGCTGTTTTTT.

This clone has just one count. The gene calls are TRBV7-9 and TRBJ2-1; TRBD2 is a possible D gene (5 bases). The CDR3 is made up of 16 amino acids. Germline loops: CDR1 SEHNR, CDR2 FQNEAQ (reference sequence). V shed 6 bases and J shed 0 bases, with 15 bases lying between them. This CDR3 reads CASRRWTPSSYNEQFF. CDR3 bases: TGTGCCAGCAGGCGGTGGACTCCAAGCTCCTACAATGAGCAGTTCTTC.

The rearrangement links TRBV11-2 to TRBJ2-7; no clear D gene. V was shortened by 5 bases and J by 6 bases, with 11 bases between the two germline ends. The CDR3 consists of 12 residues. CDR1 SGHAT and CDR2 FQNNGV come from the germline V gene. The CDR3 loop reads CASSQRVGEQYF. In DNA form, the CDR3 reads TGTGCCAGCAGCCAACGGGTTGGCGAGCAGTACTTC.

The chain combines TRBV13 with TRBJ2-4; unclear D gene. The germline CDR1 and CDR2 sequences are PRHDT and FYEKMQ (reference sequence). V was cut by 2 bases and J by 0 bases, with 8 bases left in between. CDR3 length: 15 residues. CDR3 protein: CASSLTRIAKNIQYF. CDR3 nucleotides: TGTGCCAGCAGCTTAACGCGAATAGCCAAAAACATTCAGTACTTC. The full variable domain, in which reference TRBV13 and TRBJ2-4 provide the parts outside the CDR3, is AAGVIQSPRHLIKEKRETATLKCYPIPRHDTVYWYQQGPGQDPQFLISFYEKMQSDKGSIPDRFSAQQFSDYHSELNMSSLELGDSALYFCASSLTRIAKNIQYFGAGTRLSVL.

This clone was recorded once. The chain has TRBV12-5 and TRBJ2-2; possibly TRBD1 for D (6 bases). CDR3 length: 14 residues. Germline V CDR1 and CDR2: LGHNT, FRNRAP. Trimming stripped 5 bases from V and 2 bases from J, with 9 bases between. The CDR3 loop reads CASGPDSNTGELFF. The CDR3 nucleotides read TGTGCTAGTGGTCCGGACAGTAACACCGGGGAGCTGTTTTTT.

The gene calls are TRBV4-3 and TRBJ1-4; 7 positions match TRBD1. CDR1 is LGHNA, CDR2 YSLEER, per germline. The CDR3 loop spans 16 amino acids. The J segment lost 4 bases and the V segment lost 0 bases, leaving 5 bases of the junction unmatched. CDR3 DNA: TGCGCCAGCAGCCAAGACAGACAGGGTATTAATGAAAAACTGTTTTTT. It specifies CASSQDRQGINEKLFF.